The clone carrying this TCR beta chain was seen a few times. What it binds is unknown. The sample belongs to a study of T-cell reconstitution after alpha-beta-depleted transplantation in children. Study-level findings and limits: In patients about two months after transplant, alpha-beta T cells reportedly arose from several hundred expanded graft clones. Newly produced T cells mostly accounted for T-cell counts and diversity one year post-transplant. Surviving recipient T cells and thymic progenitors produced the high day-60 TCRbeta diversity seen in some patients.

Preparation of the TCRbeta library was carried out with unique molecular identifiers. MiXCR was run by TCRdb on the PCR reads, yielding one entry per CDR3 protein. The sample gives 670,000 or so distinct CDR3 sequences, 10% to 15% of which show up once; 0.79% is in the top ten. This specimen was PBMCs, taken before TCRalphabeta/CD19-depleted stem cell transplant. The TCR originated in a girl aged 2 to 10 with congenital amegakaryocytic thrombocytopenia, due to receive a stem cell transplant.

CDR3 sequence: CASSLGAGMSTDTQYF. CDR3 sequence (DNA): TGTGCCAGCAGCTTAGGGGCCGGGATGTCCACAGATACGCAGTATTTT. The V gene is TRBV7-8, the J gene TRBJ2-3; D might be TRBD2 (5 bases). The CDR3 covers 16 residues. The V end lost 1 base, the J end lost 2 bases, and 13 bases lay between the germline ends. The germline gives CDR1 SGHVS, CDR2 FQNEAQ.